This T cell receptor (beta chain) is from a study of T cells after yellow fever vaccination. Study results and caveats: Post-booster samples contained most primary-vaccination clones (approximately 96% CD4, about 90% CD8).

Generation of TCR cDNA used 5'RACE template switching (which added a universal primer site and UMIs). MiXCR, applied by TCRdb to the 5' RACE reads, yields one record per CDR3 protein. The data hold around 300,000 distinct CDR3 sequences, with 4.1% observed a single time. This CDR3 has 16 residues. Trimming left V 0 bases short and J 0 bases short, with 12 bases between. Per the germline V gene, CDR1 is SGHRS and CDR2 is YFSETQ. For this clonotype: Antigen unknown.

This sequence originates from a man younger than 35 who received the YFV17D yellow fever vaccine. The rearrangement links TRBV5-1 to TRBJ1-1; D gene uncertain. The sequences come from PBMCs, collected 5 days after the yellow fever booster vaccination. CDR3 loop: CASSLGSSTLNTEAFF. The CDR3 bases are TGCGCCAGCAGCTTGGGTTCTTCGACCTTGAACACTGAAGCTTTCTTT.